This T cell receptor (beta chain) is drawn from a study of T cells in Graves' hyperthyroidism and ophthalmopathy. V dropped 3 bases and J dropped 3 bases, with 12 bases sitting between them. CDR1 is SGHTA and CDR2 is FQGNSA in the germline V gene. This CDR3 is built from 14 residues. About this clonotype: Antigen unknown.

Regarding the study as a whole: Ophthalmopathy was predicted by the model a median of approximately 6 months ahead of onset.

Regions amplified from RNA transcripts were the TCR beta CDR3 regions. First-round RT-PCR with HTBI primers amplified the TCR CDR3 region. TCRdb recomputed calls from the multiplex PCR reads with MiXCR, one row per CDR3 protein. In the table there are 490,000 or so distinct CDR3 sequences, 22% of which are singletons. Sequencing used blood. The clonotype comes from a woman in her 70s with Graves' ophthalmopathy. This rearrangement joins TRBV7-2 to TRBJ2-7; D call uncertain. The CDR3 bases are TGTGCCAGCAGCTTGGATAGCAGACTCTACGAGCAGTACTTC. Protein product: CASSLDSRLYEQYF.